One sample yielded the 5 T cell receptor beta chains listed below, sequenced in a study of shared clonotypes between healthy human individuals. The method was immunoSEQ multiplex PCR; TCRdb's version includes in-frame clones alone and lacks a portion of them. The sample shows 300,000 or so clones, around 67% of them seen only once. The sample taken for sequencing was memory CD4+ T cells sorted from blood. The subset was: CD45RA-negative fraction. All receptors derive from a man aged 25-45 years in good health.

DNA of the CDR3: TGTGCCAGCAGCTTAGATCGGGACTTTTACGAGCAGTACTTC. Protein: CASSLDRDFYEQYF. This rearrangement joins TRBV11-2 to TRBJ2-7, with a weak D call TRBD2 (6 bases). Germline CDR1 reads SGHAT; CDR2 reads FQNNGV. The CDR3 covers 14 residues. Trimming pared 0 bases from V and 4 bases from J, leaving 10 bases between.

The rearrangement links TRBV7-2 to TRBJ1-1, with a possible D match to TRBD1 (5 bases). Per the germline V gene, CDR1 is SGHTA and CDR2 is FQGNSA. V was cut by 0 bases and J by 5 bases, with 7 bases left in between. The CDR3 runs 13 residues. This CDR3 reads CASSLARGTEAFF. The CDR3 bases are TGTGCCAGCAGCTTAGCCCGGGGGACTGAAGCTTTCTTT.

This clone was seen only a few times. V and J are TRBV5-1 and TRBJ2-2; no clear D gene. Trimming took off 4 bases at V and 6 bases at J, with 16 bases between the two ends. This CDR3 is 15 amino acids long. Germline lookup yields CDR1 SGHRS and CDR2 YFSETQ. The CDR3 sequence is CASSPRTALPGELFF. The CDR3 region has the DNA TGCGCCAGCAGCCCCCGGACCGCCCTCCCCGGGGAGCTGTTTTTT.

This clone came up once. As DNA, the CDR3 is TGTGCCAGCAGTTCGACGCGACAGAAGTTTCAGCCCCAGCATTTT. It translates to CASSSTRQKFQPQHF. The chain carries TRBV28 and TRBJ1-5, with D possibly being TRBD1 (5 bases). CDR3 size: 15 residues. Deletions cut 4 bases from V and 6 bases from J, with 16 bases between. Germline CDR1 reads MDHEN; CDR2 reads SYDVKM.

This chain connects TRBV11-3 to TRBJ2-1, with 10 bases identical to TRBD1. This CDR3 contains 12 residues. Germline V lookup: CDR1 SGHNT, CDR2 YENEEA. V shed 6 bases and J 10 bases; nucleotides not matched to a gene: 3. The CDR3 DNA reads as TGTGCCAGCAGTTTGACAGGGGGCGAGCAGTTCTTC. Protein product: CASSLTGGEQFF.